The entry that follows covers one T cell receptor beta chain sequence. Antigen: not known. Some 30,000 T cell genomes, or roughly 200 ng DNA, went into the sorted-subset replicate PCRs. Generated by immunoSEQ multiplex PCR, the TCRdb table keeps only in-frame clones and is missing some. There are over 950,000 clones in the sample; about 80% occur only once, and 0.89% lies in the top ten. The data derive from a study of shared clonotypes between healthy human individuals. General study points: Clonotype sharing among donors, it was expected, would be affected by sequencing depth. About 5% of naive CD4 clonotypes were shared across several donors. Non-shared clonotypes displayed generation probabilities falling below those of clonotypes present in all four donors.

The junction had 2 bases not matched to a gene; V was cut back by 6 bases and J by 4 bases. The V gene's germline CDR1 is MNHNY and CDR2 SVGAGI (reference sequence). The CDR3 runs 12 residues. The TCR originated in a man aged 18 to 30 in good health. Some clones in this sample may be carry-over from other donors' samples. The sample comprised memory CD4+ T cells from PBMCs. Subset noted: CD45RA-negative fraction. This chain uses TRBV6-6 with TRBJ1-2, with TRBD1 identical over 7 bases. The CDR3 DNA reads TGTGCCAGCAGACGGGACAGCTATGGCTACACCTTC. This gives the protein CASRRDSYGYTF.